This T cell receptor (beta chain) comes out of a study of T cells after yellow fever vaccination. CDR1 is SGHRS and CDR2 is YFSETQ in the germline V gene. CDR3 length: 14 residues. V was shortened by 0 bases and J by 8 bases, with 14 bases between the two germline ends. TCRdb reprocessed the 5' RACE reads with MiXCR, giving one entry per CDR3 protein. Of around 260,000 distinct CDR3 sequences listed, 5.2% are singletons. Sequenced here: CD4+ T cells sorted from PBMCs, sampled on the day of the yellow fever booster vaccination. The genes are TRBV5-1 and TRBJ1-2, with a weak D call TRBD1 (5 bases). This clonotype was sampled from a man between 18 and 35 years old who received the YFV17D yellow fever vaccine. This chain's CDR3 is CASSLEWGLGGYTF. CDR3 in DNA: TGCGCCAGCAGCTTGGAATGGGGCTTGGGAGGCTACACCTTC.